This T cell receptor beta chain was recovered during a study of identical twins. Overall study results and limits: Conclusions rested on cross-sectional statistics rather than following the same donors. Models came in too low on out-of-frame TCR alpha sharing in monozygotic twins. Beta clonotypes that were abundant in cord blood contained fewer insertions, a pattern absent from memory repertoires.

All donors were healthy Caucasians. TCRdb fed the 5' RACE reads into MiXCR, producing one record per CDR3 protein. The repertoire consists of some 240,000 distinct CDR3 sequences, with roughly 10% occurring once and the leading ten covering 9% to 10%. From germline, CDR1 is SGHTS and CDR2 YDEGEE. With 6 bases removed from V and 8 bases from J, the gap between germline ends came to 18 bases. There are 14 residues in the CDR3. This clonotype was seen ten or more times. Its antigen is unknown. The chain is built from TRBV5-8 and TRBJ2-1; either TRBD1 or TRBD2 may supply D (5 bases each). Sequenced: memory T cells sorted from blood. This TCR derives from a man aged 50 to 59 in good health. Written as DNA, the CDR3 is TGTGCCAGCACCCTCCGGGCAGGGCGGGATGAGCAGTTCTTC. Protein sequence: CASTLRAGRDEQFF.